This T cell receptor (beta chain) was recovered during a study of siplizumab effects on memory and regulatory T cells. The study, taken as a whole, reports: Confirmatory evidence of suppressive function in proliferating siplizumab-culture Tregs was not obtained. There appeared to be greater diversity in naive T cells than in memory cells, and naive T cells seemed major contributors to the alloresponse. The average Treg-derived proportion among mappable alloreactive CD4+ clones was 68.8% with siplizumab versus under 35% in controls. Sequences below about 10^-5 frequency were poorly captured, and few alloreactive clones mapped to unstimulated subsets.

The V and J ends lost 0 bases and 2 bases respectively, with 7 bases between them. Germline CDR1 is MNHEY and CDR2 is SVGAGI. There are 14 residues in the CDR3. Clones were sequenced by immunoSEQ multiplex PCR, and TCRdb holds only the in-frame ones, with some missing. This sample yields some 100,000 clones, of which 85% to 95% are seen a single time; around 0.15% belongs to the top ten. Turning to this clone: The target antigen is unknown.

The chain employs TRBV6-5 and TRBJ2-5; the D is unclear. The material sequenced was non-Treg CD4+ T cells sorted from blood. This TCR was sampled from a human donor in good health. In DNA form, the CDR3 reads TGTGCCAGCAGTTACTCCGGATCTCAAGAGACCCAGTACTTC. Translation: CASSYSGSQETQYF.